The present entry profiles one T cell receptor (beta chain) with its context. The antigen remains undetermined. The CDR3 is 15 residues long. V lost 7 bases and J lost 4; bases outside the gene matches: 6. Germline CDR1 is SQVTM and CDR2 is ANQGSEA. The sample is drawn from a study of blood T cells in healthy people across ages. The wider study: Per two T cells, template switching captured roughly one barcoded beta molecule. Study-level points and caveats: CMV status of donors was unknown, possibly confounding expanded clonotype changes.

A second PCR of 7 to 11 cycles used a sample-barcoded 5' primer and a J-beta primer mix. TCRdb itself ran the 5' RACE reads through MiXCR, one entry per CDR3 protein. This table holds about 970,000 distinct CDR3 sequences, roughly 51% found once. The chain uses TRBV29-1 and TRBJ2-1; TRBD2 agrees at 14 bases. The TCR was taken from a woman aged 55-75 years in good health. The sample comprised blood. CDR3 region: CSGGLAGGGYNEQFF. The CDR3 nucleotides read TGCAGCGGAGGACTAGCGGGAGGCGGGTACAATGAGCAGTTCTTC.